These 3 T cell receptor beta chains share one sample of origin, sequenced in a study of OX40 agonist ivuxolimab in advanced cancers. Library preparation employed the immunoSEQ multiplex PCR assay. TCRdb carries this immuneACCESS record with in-frame sequences only. Its versions omit some clonotypes, under half of them owing to an unresolved V gene in the studies checked, with the rest unexplained. This sample comprises about 110,000 clones, more than 85% of them detected only once. The biggest ten clones account for roughly 1.3% of the sample. Sequencing used CD4+ or CD8+ T cells sorted from blood, obtained in a trial of the OX40 agonist ivuxolimab. All receptors come from an adult with an advanced solid tumor such as melanoma, head and neck, liver or kidney cancer.

The chain joins TRBV7-2 to TRBJ1-1; 7 nucleotides align to TRBD1. The germline V gene encodes CDR1 SGHTA and CDR2 FQGNSA. The CDR3 has 14 residues. With 5 bases clipped from V and 5 bases from J, the junction kept 8 bases outside the gene matches. The CDR3 protein is CASSPRSGGTEAFF. The CDR3 DNA follows: TGTGCCAGCAGCCCGAGATCAGGGGGGACTGAAGCTTTCTTT.

V usage is TRBV18 and J usage is TRBJ1-1, with a weak D call TRBD1 (5 bases). V was shortened by 6 bases and J by 4 bases, with 15 bases between the two germline ends. Germline V gene data show CDR1 as KGHSH and CDR2 as LQKENI. The CDR3 has 14 residues. This CDR3 is CASSQDSVGTEAFF. CDR3 nucleotide sequence: TGTGCCAGCTCTCAAGACAGTGTGGGCACTGAAGCTTTCTTT.

The rearrangement joins TRBV7-9 to TRBJ2-1; maybe TRBD2 (6 bases). Germline assignment: CDR1 SEHNR and CDR2 FQNEAQ (reference sequence). V was trimmed by 0 bases and J by 8 bases, leaving 17 bases between them. This CDR3 is built from 16 residues. CDR3: CASSLAAHGSKDEQFF. The CDR3 DNA reads as TGTGCCAGCAGCTTAGCGGCTCACGGGAGTAAGGATGAGCAGTTCTTC.